Following are 18 T cell receptor beta chains from one sample sequenced in a study of T cells in Graves' hyperthyroidism and ophthalmopathy. RNA transcripts were the template for amplifying TCR beta CDR3 regions. HTBI primers were used for first-round RT-PCR of the TCR CDR3. TCRdb independently ran MiXCR on the multiplex PCR reads; one entry per CDR3 protein. Found here are 380,000 or so distinct CDR3 sequences, about 18% of them singletons; the top ten hold around 4%. The sample was blood. Every receptor here comes from a woman younger than 35 with Graves' hyperthyroidism.

At least ten counts were recorded for this clonotype. V and J are TRBV6-5 and TRBJ1-1; no definite D call. V lost 2 bases, J lost 0 bases, and 16 bases lay in between. The CDR3 spans 17 residues. The germline V gene encodes CDR1 MNHEY and CDR2 SVGAGI. The CDR3 protein is CASSYEEPRLMNTEAFF. The CDR3, as DNA: TGTGCCAGCAGTTACGAGGAACCTAGACTAATGAACACTGAAGCTTTCTTT.

The table lists this clonotype with many counts. The chain joins TRBV6-1 to TRBJ1-5; D remains unclear. Germline V gene lookup returns CDR1 MNHNS and CDR2 SASEGT. Trimming removed 6 bases at V and 0 bases at J, with 12 bases between. CDR3 length: 15 residues. CDR3 nucleotides: TGTGCCAGCAGGATCGGACCTAATAGCAATCAGCCCCAGCATTTT. It yields the protein CASRIGPNSNQPQHF.

The chain couples TRBV7-3 to TRBJ2-5; D call uncertain. The V end lost 5 bases, the J end lost 7 bases, and 17 bases lay between the germline ends. The CDR3 runs 14 residues. CDR1 is SGHTA, CDR2 FQGTGA, per germline. The CDR3 is CASSPDNGYVTQYF. The CDR3 coding sequence is TGTGCCAGCAGCCCAGACAATGGCTATGTGACCCAGTACTTC.

Concerning this clonotype itself: A much more abundant neighbour one base away suggests this may be a read error. The chain carries TRBV6-2 or TRBV6-3 and TRBJ2-7; D may correspond to TRBD1 or TRBD2 (5 bases each). The CDR3 covers 14 residues. Germline V CDR1 and CDR2: MNHEY, SVGEGT. CDR3 residues: CASSTQRGSYEQCF. The CDR3 DNA follows: TGTGCCAGCAGCACCCAACGGGGCTCATACGAGCAGTGCTTC.

The chain recombines TRBV11-2 with TRBJ2-7, with no clear D. Germline loops: CDR1 SGHAT, CDR2 FQNNGV. The CDR3 loop spans 17 amino acids. The germline V and J ends were trimmed by 6 bases and 2 bases, with 23 bases remaining between them. CDR3 coding DNA: TGTGCCAGCAGACCAGCCCTATATAAAGGTGGGGCCTACGAGCAGTACTTC. Its protein is CASRPALYKGGAYEQYF.

This clonotype was recorded at least ten times. The V gene is TRBV20-1, the J gene TRBJ2-7; the D gene is possibly TRBD1 (7 bases). The V gene lost 0 bases and the J gene lost 6 bases, with 18 bases spanning the gap. Germline assignment: CDR1 DFQATT and CDR2 SNEGSKA (reference sequence). The length of the CDR3 is 15 residues. The CDR3 DNA reads as TGCAGTGCTAGAGATGGAGGGGGCATTTGGGGCGAGCAGTACTTC. It specifies CSARDGGGIWGEQYF.

This clonotype appeared many times. This chain links TRBV6-5 with TRBJ2-2; 10 bases are shared with TRBD1. The J segment lost 5 bases and the V segment lost 6 bases, leaving 6 bases of the junction unmatched. From germline, CDR1 is MNHEY and CDR2 SVGAGI. The CDR3 length is 15 residues. Here the CDR3 reads CASSSGTGETGELFF. CDR3 nucleotides: TGTGCCAGCAGCTCCGGGACAGGGGAAACCGGGGAGCTGTTTTTT.

Ten or more counts support this clonotype. The chain joins TRBV7-9 to TRBJ1-1; the D is unclear. The V gene's germline CDR1 is SEHNR and CDR2 FQNEAQ (reference sequence). This CDR3 is 12 amino acids long. V was shortened by 5 bases and J by 7 bases, with 11 bases between the two germline ends. The CDR3 region has the DNA TGTGCCAGCAGCCCCGGGGTTGGTGAAGCTTTCTTT. This codes for CASSPGVGEAFF.

This clonotype was found many times. The chain recombines TRBV27 with TRBJ2-7; the match to TRBD2 covers 9 bases. Germline CDR1 reads MNHEY; CDR2 reads SMNVEV (reference sequence). There are 16 residues in the CDR3. With 5 bases clipped from V and 2 bases from J, the junction kept 10 bases outside the gene matches. CDR3: CASSPSSGTFPYEQYF. CDR3 DNA: TGTGCCAGCAGTCCCTCTAGCGGGACGTTCCCCTACGAGCAGTACTTC.

This clonotype was detected ten times or more. The V call is TRBV6-2 or TRBV6-3, the J call TRBJ2-7; D could derive from TRBD1 or TRBD2 (5 bases each). Trimming pared 2 bases from V and 12 bases from J, leaving 14 bases between. The length of the CDR3 is 12 residues. Looked up from germline, CDR1 is MNHEY and CDR2 is SVGEGT. The CDR3 region is CASSYGGEEGYF. In nucleotides, the CDR3 is TGTGCCAGCAGTTACGGGGGTGAAGAAGGGTACTTC.

The sample holds many counts of this clonotype. The gene calls are TRBV6-1 and TRBJ1-1; no firm D call. CDR1 is MNHNS, CDR2 SASEGT, per germline. This CDR3 spans 13 amino acids. Trimming pared 1 base from V and 6 bases from J, leaving 9 bases between. The CDR3 DNA reads as TGTGCCAGCAGTGAAGGTGGCGGGCCTGAAGCTTTCTTT. Amino acid sequence: CASSEGGGPEAFF.

This clonotype was picked up many times. The chain links TRBV7-2 to TRBJ1-1, with D unclear. V was cut by 2 bases and J by 0 bases, with 4 bases left in between. This CDR3 contains 13 residues. Germline V gene sequence: CDR1 SGHTA, CDR2 FQGNSA. CDR3 nucleotide sequence: TGTGCCAGCAGCTTACAGGTGAACACTGAAGCTTTCTTT. This sequence encodes CASSLQVNTEAFF.

This clonotype was seen ten or more times. The chain carries TRBV20-1 and TRBJ2-7; 11 bases fit TRBD2. Germline assignment: CDR1 DFQATT and CDR2 SNEGSKA (reference sequence). The CDR3 spans 15 residues. V dropped 6 bases and J dropped 5; count of bases not matched to a gene: 12. In DNA, the CDR3 is TGCAGTGCGACTAAACTAGCGGGGGCCCTCGACGAGCAGTACTTC. Protein: CSATKLAGALDEQYF.

In its sample, this clonotype was seen many times. The CDR3 here is CASSINRGTGELFF. For the CDR3, the DNA is TGTGCCAGCAGCATTAACAGGGGCACCGGGGAGCTGTTTTTT. The rearrangement uses TRBV7-2 and TRBJ2-2, with 7 positions matching TRBD1. Germline V lookup: CDR1 SGHTA, CDR2 FQGNSA. This CDR3 comprises 14 residues. V gave up 5 bases and J gave up 4 bases; unmatched junction bases: 4.

The chain recombines TRBV5-5 with TRBJ1-1; D perhaps matches TRBD1 (5 bases). The CDR3 spans 14 residues. Germline loops: CDR1 SGHKS, CDR2 YYEKEE (reference sequence). Trimming cost V 2 bases and J 3 bases, with 11 bases left between them. The CDR3 nucleotides are TGTGCCAGCAGCTTACAGGAGAGGGACACTGAAGCTTTCTTT. Residues: CASSLQERDTEAFF.

This clonotype appeared a few times. The V and J genes are TRBV30 and TRBJ2-7, with 8 bases fitting TRBD2. With 3 bases clipped from V and 0 bases from J, the junction kept 4 bases outside the gene matches. The germline V gene has CDR1 GTSNPN and CDR2 SVGIG (reference sequence). CDR3 length: 14 residues. The CDR3 region is CAWRILADSYEQYF. Written as DNA, the CDR3 is TGTGCCTGGAGGATACTAGCGGACTCCTACGAGCAGTACTTC.

This clonotype occurred many times. The CDR3: CSARGDPMEGLNYGYTF. The CDR3 nucleotides read TGCAGTGCTAGAGGGGACCCAATGGAGGGTCTTAACTATGGCTACACCTTC. This chain connects TRBV20-1 to TRBJ1-2; a weak D match, TRBD1 (5 bases). From germline, CDR1 is DFQATT and CDR2 SNEGSKA (reference sequence). CDR3 size: 17 residues. The V and J ends lost 1 base and 1 base respectively, with 19 bases between them.

This clonotype was recorded many times. The chain joins TRBV6-2 or TRBV6-3 to TRBJ2-7, with TRBD2 identical over 7 bases. V was pared by 2 bases and J by 0 bases, with 4 bases of the junction left unmatched. CDR3 length: 15 amino acids. Germline loops: CDR1 MNHEY, CDR2 SVGEGT. CDR3 sequence reads: CASSYLGGSSYEQYF. The CDR3 DNA sequence: TGTGCCAGCAGTTACCTCGGGGGGTCCTCCTACGAGCAGTACTTC.